Each of the 17 T cell receptor beta chains below was sequenced from the same sample in a study of T cell repertoires in cytomegalovirus infection. Via MiXCR, TCRdb re-called the reads, giving one row per CDR3 protein. The repertoire holds about 450,000 distinct CDR3 sequences, roughly a third seen once, with roughly an eighth in the top ten. The sequenced sample consisted of PBMCs. The receptors shown here come from a human donor in good health (CMV status not recorded). Some clones in this sample may be carry-over from other donors' samples.

The V call is TRBV5-6, the J call TRBJ2-2, with D tentatively TRBD1 (5 bases). The CDR3 sequence is 16 residues long. Germline V gene data show CDR1 as SGHDT and CDR2 as YYEEEE. Trimming stripped 5 bases from V and 0 bases from J, with 14 bases between. CDR3 residues: CASRKLQETNTGELFF. CDR3 nucleotide sequence: TGTGCCAGCAGAAAACTACAGGAAACGAACACCGGGGAGCTGTTTTTT.

This clonotype has at least ten counts. The V call is TRBV7-8, the J call TRBJ2-3; TRBD2 might be the D (7 bases). Trimming shortened V by 1 base and J by 8 bases, and 13 bases separated the two germline ends. The CDR3 extends over 14 amino acids. CDR1 SGHVS and CDR2 FQNEAQ come from the germline V gene. Here the CDR3 DNA reads TGTGCCAGCAGCTTAGTGGGGGGAGGGGGTACGCAGTATTTT. Translating gives CASSLVGGGGTQYF.

This chain uses TRBV6-5 with TRBJ1-1, with a weak D call TRBD1 (6 bases). This CDR3 comprises 17 residues. Trimming removed 2 bases at V and 4 bases at J, with 20 bases between. The germline CDR1 and CDR2 sequences are MNHEY and SVGAGI. The CDR3 DNA reads TGTGCCAGCAGTTACGCAGTGGGATTTGAGGGGGGCACTGAAGCTTTCTTT. This translates into CASSYAVGFEGGTEAFF.

Turning to this clonotype: In this CDR3 the conserved last residue, phenylalanine or tryptophan, is missing, so a read error is likely. The rearrangement links TRBV19 to TRBJ1-6, with D perhaps matching TRBD1 (5 bases). The length of the CDR3 is 15 residues. V was cut by 6 bases and J by 3 bases, with 12 bases left in between. Looked up from germline, CDR1 is LNHDA and CDR2 is SQIVND (reference sequence). CDR3 amino acids: CASRMDMLYNSPLHL. CDR3 nucleotide sequence: TGTGCCAGTAGGATGGACATGCTCTATAATTCACCCCTCCACCTT.

The chain uses TRBV4-1 and TRBJ1-3, with a weak D call TRBD1 (5 bases). The CDR3 extends over 15 amino acids. V was cut by 0 bases and J by 1 base, with 7 bases left in between. Per the germline V gene, CDR1 is MGHRA and CDR2 is YSYEKL. CDR3 bases: TGCGCCAGCAGCCAAGACGACAGATCTGGAAACACCATATATTTT. It yields the protein CASSQDDRSGNTIYF.

This clonotype was seen ten or more times. The chain links TRBV7-2 to TRBJ2-7; TRBD1 matches 8 bases. Germline CDR1 is SGHTA and CDR2 is FQGNSA. The CDR3 has 14 residues. The junction had 6 bases not matched to a gene; V was cut back by 1 base and J by 7 bases. CDR3 loop: CASSLVTGDGEQYF. The DNA of the CDR3 is TGTGCCAGCAGCTTAGTGACAGGGGACGGGGAGCAGTACTTC.

This clonotype was counted only a few times. The chain carries TRBV28 and TRBJ2-3, with D perhaps matching TRBD2 (6 bases). This CDR3 comprises 14 residues. The V and J ends lost 8 bases and 2 bases respectively, with 14 bases between them. Germline loops: CDR1 MDHEN, CDR2 SYDVKM. The CDR3 region has the DNA TGTGCCAGCGAAGGTGGCGGGATCACAGATACGCAGTATTTT. This translates into CASEGGGITDTQYF.

Of note for this clonotype: Since a much larger clone is just one base distant, this may be a read error. J is TRBJ2-5 and V is TRBV7-2; 8 bases are shared with TRBD2. CDR3 length: 14 amino acids. Germline lookup yields CDR1 SGHTA and CDR2 FQGNSA. The junction had 4 bases not matched to a gene; V was cut back by 3 bases and J by 4 bases. DNA of the CDR3: TGTGCCAGCAGCTTGACTAGCGCGGTAGAGACCCAGTACTTC. Its translation: CASSLTSAVETQYF.

This clonotype was found many times. This chain joins TRBV7-6 and TRBJ2-7; D not certain. Germline CDR1 SGHVS, CDR2 FNYEAQ. V lost 5 bases, J lost 1 base, and 12 bases lay in between. The CDR3 totals 14 residues. Written as DNA, the CDR3 is TGTGCCAGCAGCCCCTGGACGGAATCCTACGAGCAGTACTTC. Its translation: CASSPWTESYEQYF.

This clonotype appeared many times. The genes are TRBV14 and TRBJ1-1, with D uncertain. Trimming took off 4 bases at V and 0 bases at J, with 6 bases between the two ends. The CDR3 has 13 amino acids. Germline CDR1 and CDR2: SGHDN and FVKESK. This chain's CDR3 is CASSRTVNTEAFF. DNA for the CDR3: TGTGCCAGCAGCCGGACGGTGAACACTGAAGCTTTCTTT.

In regard to this clonotype: One junction end does not reproduce the germline sequence, and a read error may be involved. This chain joins TRBV7-8 and TRBJ2-3, with D unresolved. Germline V gene sequence: CDR1 SGHVS, CDR2 FQNEAQ. The CDR3 sequence is 18 residues long. The CDR3 region is CASSAIRPSPRSTATQYW. The CDR3 nucleotides are TGTGCCAGCAGCGCAATTCGCCCGTCCCCCCGTAGCACAGCTACGCAGTATTGG.

The chain has TRBV7-6 and TRBJ1-5, with D perhaps matching TRBD1 (5 bases). Between the trimmed V and J ends, which lost 0 bases and 6 bases, there was a span of 12 bases. This CDR3 region has 15 residues. The V gene's germline CDR1 is SGHVS and CDR2 FNYEAQ. The CDR3 reads CASSLAGGNLQPQHF. The DNA for the CDR3 is TGTGCCAGCAGCTTAGCCGGGGGTAATCTTCAGCCCCAGCATTTT. Combining the CDR3 with reference TRBV7-6 and TRBJ1-5 gives the whole variable domain GAGVSQSPRYKVTKRGQDVALRCDPISGHVSLYWYRQALGQGPEFLTYFNYEAQQDKSGLPNDRFSAERPEGSISTLTIQRTEQRDSAMYRCASSLAGGNLQPQHFGDGTRLSIL.

The rearrangement joins TRBV19 to TRBJ1-2; no clear D. Deletions cut 6 bases from V and 4 bases from J, with 18 bases between. Germline CDR1 reads LNHDA; CDR2 reads SQIVND (reference sequence). This CDR3 is built from 15 residues. CDR3 nucleotides: TGTGCCAGTAGGTCACAAGAAATGATTACCTATGGCTACACCTTC. It yields the protein CASRSQEMITYGYTF.

The chain uses TRBV10-3 and TRBJ2-5, with a tentative D call TRBD2 (5 bases). This CDR3 comprises 16 residues. Trimming removed 0 bases at V and 1 base at J, with 12 bases between. Germline V gene sequence: CDR1 ENHRY, CDR2 SYGVKD. The DNA for the CDR3 is TGTGCCATCAGTGAGTCGCAAGCGGTGCTCCAAGAGACCCAGTACTTC. Residues: CAISESQAVLQETQYF.

This clonotype appeared a few times. Here the CDR3 reads CASSSGSHNSPLHF. In nucleotides, the CDR3 is TGTGCCAGCAGTTCGGGGTCCCATAATTCACCCCTCCACTTT. The gene calls are TRBV6-6 and TRBJ1-6; D not certain. V shed 4 bases and J shed 5 bases, with 9 bases lying between them. Germline CDR1 and CDR2: MNHNY and SVGAGI (reference sequence). This CDR3 comprises 14 residues.

Note on this clonotype: A much larger clone differs by one base, so this may be a read error. This rearrangement joins TRBV7-2 to TRBJ2-5, with D perhaps being TRBD1 or TRBD2 (5 bases each). Germline CDR1 SGHTA, CDR2 FQGNSA. CDR3 length equals 14 residues. Trimming pared 1 base from V and 7 bases from J, leaving 13 bases between. This CDR3 is CASSLGGAEVTQYF. The CDR3 DNA follows: TGTGCCAGCAGCTTAGGAGGGGCGGAGGTGACCCAGTACTTC. The entire variable domain, with the rest obtained from reference TRBV7-2 and TRBJ2-5, is as follows: GAGVSQSPSNKVTEKGKDVELRCDPISGHTALYWYRQSLGQGLEFLIYFQGNSAPDKSGLPSDRFSAERTGGSVSTLTIQRTQQEDSAVYLCASSLGGAEVTQYFGPGTRLLVL.

The chain links TRBV24-1 to TRBJ1-2; TRBD1 matches at 9 bases. This CDR3 has 17 residues. V gave up 3 bases and J gave up 2 bases; unmatched junction bases: 9. The germline V gene encodes CDR1 KGHDR and CDR2 SFDVKD. The CDR3 DNA reads as TGTGCCACCAGTGATGCCGGGACAGGGACCCTGAACTATGGCTACACCTTC. This codes for CATSDAGTGTLNYGYTF.